This TCR beta chain was sequenced during a study of T-cell memory formation after mild COVID-19. TCRdb ran MiXCR on the 5' RACE reads and lists one entry per CDR3 protein. The table records roughly 130,000 distinct CDR3 sequences, approximately 15% of them present only once. CDR1 is SGHRS, CDR2 YFSETQ, per germline. The V end was cut by 0 bases, the J end by 3 bases, with 18 bases between. The CDR3 totals 17 residues. This clonotype was picked up a small number of times. This chain joins TRBV5-1 and TRBJ1-1; maybe TRBD1 (5 bases). The TCR sequence derives from a man aged 18-30 years who had mild COVID-19 (a few samples of this study predate the infection). Cell type and time point are not known. Specimen: PBMCs or a T cell subset sorted from them (not recorded which). CDR3 DNA sequence: TGCGCCAGCAGCTTGGTCCAGGGTACGGTGGTGTACACTGAAGCTTTCTTT. Amino acid sequence: CASSLVQGTVVYTEAFF.